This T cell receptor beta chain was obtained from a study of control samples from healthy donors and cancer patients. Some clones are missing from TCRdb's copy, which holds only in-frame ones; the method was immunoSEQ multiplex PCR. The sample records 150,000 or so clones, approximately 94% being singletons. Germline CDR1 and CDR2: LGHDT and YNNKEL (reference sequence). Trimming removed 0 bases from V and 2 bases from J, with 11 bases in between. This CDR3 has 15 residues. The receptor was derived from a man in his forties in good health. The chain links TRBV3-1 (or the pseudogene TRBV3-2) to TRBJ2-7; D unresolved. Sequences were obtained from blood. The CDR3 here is CASSQDLTPPYEQYF. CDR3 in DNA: TGTGCCAGCAGCCAAGATCTTACCCCCCCCTACGAGCAGTACTTC.